One and the same sample provided the 16 T cell receptor beta chains below, sequenced in a study of response to subunit inactivated influenza vaccine. TCRdb ran MiXCR on the RT-PCR reads and lists one entry per CDR3 protein. Here the sample spans around 180,000 distinct CDR3 sequences, roughly 8.7% being singletons. Sample: non-naive T cells sorted from PBMCs, taken on the day of vaccination. The receptors were sampled from a man aged 50 or older who received an inactivated influenza vaccine.

The V gene is TRBV5-6, the J gene TRBJ2-5; D not resolved. The CDR3 totals 15 residues. Deletions cut 0 bases from V and 5 bases from J, with 14 bases between. The V gene's germline CDR1 is SGHDT and CDR2 YYEEEE. DNA of the CDR3: TGTGCCAGCAGCTTGGGACCAGAGGCTACGGAGACCCAGTACTTC. The encoded protein is CASSLGPEATETQYF. The complete variable domain, with remaining parts taken from reference TRBV5-6 and TRBJ2-5, reads DAGVTQSPTHLIKTRGQQVTLRCSPKSGHDTVSWYQQALGQGPQFIFQYYEEEERQRGNFPDRFSGHQFPNYSSELNVNALLLGDSALYLCASSLGPEATETQYFGPGTRLLVL.

The sample holds many counts of this clonotype. The chain carries TRBV5-1 and TRBJ1-1; D gene uncertain. The V end lost 1 base, the J end lost 0 bases, and 7 bases lay between the germline ends. Per germline, CDR1 SGHRS and CDR2 YFSETQ. The CDR3 spans 14 residues. The CDR3 loop is CASSLIGMNTEAFF. The CDR3 region has the DNA TGCGCCAGCAGCTTGATAGGGATGAACACTGAAGCTTTCTTT.

The chain is built from TRBV28 and TRBJ2-7; 15 nucleotides agree with TRBD2. CDR1 MDHEN and CDR2 SYDVKM come from the germline V gene. V was clipped by 4 bases and J by 12 bases; unmatched bases: 7. This CDR3 is 14 amino acids long. The CDR3 here is CASSWTSGRGRPYF. The CDR3 region has the DNA TGTGCCAGCAGTTGGACTAGCGGGAGGGGCAGGCCGTACTTC. The variable domain in full, completed from reference TRBV28 and TRBJ2-7, reads DVKVTQSSRYLVKRTGEKVFLECVQDMDHENMFWYRQDPGLGLRLIYFSYDVKMKEKGDIPEGYSVSREKKERFSLILESASTNQTSMYLCASSWTSGRGRPYFGPGTRLTVT.

The chain is built from TRBV20-1 and TRBJ2-1; 15 bases fit TRBD2. The CDR3 is made up of 16 amino acids. With V trimmed by 6 bases and J by 0 bases, 3 bases remained unmatched. CDR1 is DFQATT and CDR2 is SNEGSKA in the germline V gene (reference sequence). DNA for the CDR3: TGCAGTGCCACGGGACTAGCGGGGGGCTCCTACAATGAGCAGTTCTTC. This gives the protein CSATGLAGGSYNEQFF.

This clonotype was detected many times. This chain connects TRBV29-1 to TRBJ2-1; unclear D gene. The CDR3 has 11 residues. V lost 4 bases to trimming and J lost 5 bases, with 6 bases between them. Germline CDR1 and CDR2: SQVTM and ANQGSEA. The CDR3 spells CSVVSDNEQFF. CDR3 DNA sequence: TGCAGCGTTGTGAGCGACAATGAGCAGTTCTTC.

The table lists this clonotype with a few counts. This chain uses TRBV12-3 or TRBV12-4 with TRBJ2-3; D is possibly TRBD2 (6 bases). V was clipped by 5 bases and J by 4 bases, with 19 bases between them. The CDR3 consists of 16 residues. CDR3 DNA: TGTGCCAGCAGTCCGTCCGGATCCCCTAGCGCAGATACGCAGTATTTT. Its protein is CASSPSGSPSADTQYF.

This clonotype has more than one count but fewer than ten. This chain connects TRBV11-2 to TRBJ2-3; TRBD2 aligns across 8 bases. The CDR3 covers 15 residues. Germline values: CDR1 SGHAT, CDR2 FQNNGV. The junction had 12 bases not matched to a gene; V was cut back by 4 bases and J by 9 bases. This CDR3 is CASSWVGTRWWTQYF. Written as DNA, the CDR3 is TGTGCCAGCAGCTGGGTCGGGACTAGATGGTGGACGCAGTATTTT.

The chain combines TRBV6-1 with TRBJ1-4; TRBD1 agrees at 7 bases. Germline CDR1 is MNHNS and CDR2 is SASEGT. V trimming: 7 bases; J trimming: 8 bases; junction bases outside the gene matches: 7. The CDR3 contains 13 residues. The CDR3 nucleotides are TGTGCCAGCAAACCAGGGGGGGGGGAAAAACTGTTTTTT. Its translation is CASKPGGGEKLFF.

V usage is TRBV24-1 and J usage is TRBJ1-4; D remains ambiguous. V lost 3 bases to trimming and J lost 7 bases, with 14 bases between them. CDR1 is KGHDR, CDR2 SFDVKD, per germline. The CDR3 has 15 residues. The CDR3 DNA reads as TGTGCCACCAGTGATCCGCGACGGGAGTCTGAAAAACTGTTTTTT. As protein: CATSDPRRESEKLFF.

The V gene is TRBV20-1, the J gene TRBJ2-5, with D possibly matching TRBD1 (6 bases). Looked up from germline, CDR1 is DFQATT and CDR2 is SNEGSKA (reference sequence). There are 16 residues in the CDR3. V gave up 3 bases and J gave up 7 bases, with 24 bases separating them. In DNA, the CDR3 is TGCAGTGCTAGGGCCCTGGGGGCAGGGACGGTTGCGACCCAGTACTTC. Its translation: CSARALGAGTVATQYF.

This rearrangement joins TRBV20-1 to TRBJ1-5; 7 bases agree with TRBD1. Germline CDR1 reads DFQATT; CDR2 reads SNEGSKA (reference sequence). Trimming took 3 bases from V and 1 from J; bases not matched to a gene: 3. There are 14 residues in the CDR3. The CDR3 sequence is CSARTGISNQPQHF. In DNA, the CDR3 is TGCAGTGCTAGGACAGGGATAAGCAATCAGCCCCAGCATTTT.

This clonotype was counted many times. The CDR3 loop is CAISESGELFF. The CDR3 DNA is TGTGCCATCAGTGAGTCCGGGGAGCTGTTTTTT. This chain uses TRBV10-3 with TRBJ2-2; the D is unclear. Deletions cut 0 bases from V and 7 bases from J, with 0 bases between. The CDR3 has 11 amino acids. Germline V gene sequence: CDR1 ENHRY, CDR2 SYGVKD.

This clonotype was detected many times. This chain links TRBV27 with TRBJ2-7, with 8 bases matching TRBD1. Germline loops: CDR1 MNHEY, CDR2 SMNVEV (reference sequence). V dropped 5 bases and J dropped 3; count of bases not matched to a gene: 12. The CDR3 totals 16 residues. CDR3 nucleotide sequence: TGTGCCAGCAGTCCCAGGGGGCGACGGGGTTACTACGAGCAGTACTTC. It is translated as CASSPRGRRGYYEQYF.

The CDR3, as DNA: TGTGCCAGCACCCAGGGACCTAGCACAGATACGCAGTATTTT. Amino acids: CASTQGPSTDTQYF. This chain joins TRBV2 and TRBJ2-3; D is tentatively TRBD1 or TRBD2 (5 bases each). CDR1 and CDR2 from the germline V gene are SNHLY and FYNNEI. The CDR3 has 14 amino acids. Deletions cut 7 bases from V and 0 bases from J, with 11 bases between.

This clonotype has a handful of counts. This sequence joins TRBV6-1 and TRBJ1-2; 8 nucleotides align to TRBD1. Germline assignment: CDR1 MNHNS and CDR2 SASEGT. The CDR3 runs 15 residues. V shed 4 bases and J 9 bases; nucleotides not matched to a gene: 13. The CDR3 reads CASSGVDRVKRSYTF. The CDR3, as DNA: TGTGCCAGCAGTGGGGTGGACAGGGTAAAACGGAGCTACACCTTC.

The table lists this clonotype with a few counts. The chain recombines TRBV18 with TRBJ2-2; weak D call: TRBD1 (5 bases). The CDR3 extends over 15 amino acids. V gave up 6 bases and J gave up 2 bases, with 13 bases separating them. The germline gives CDR1 KGHSH, CDR2 LQKENI. CDR3 bases: TGTGCCAGCTCGCCTACGACAGACAACACCGGGGAGCTGTTTTTT. Protein: CASSPTTDNTGELFF. Complete variable domain (other parts from reference TRBV18 and TRBJ2-2): NAGVMQNPRHLVRRRGQEARLRCSPMKGHSHVYWYRQLPEEGLKFMVYLQKENIIDESGMPKERFSAEFPKEGPSILRIQQVVRGDSAAYFCASSPTTDNTGELFFGEGSRLTVL.